This paragraph covers one T cell receptor beta chain sequence. The second PCR ran roughly 7 to 11 cycles with a sample-barcoded 5' primer and J-beta primers. One entry per CDR3 protein results from TCRdb running MiXCR on the 5' RACE reads. This sample has 1.4 million or so distinct CDR3 sequences, with approximately 39% found just once. This entry is derived from a study of blood T cells in healthy people across ages. Sequencing was performed on blood. This clonotype was sampled from a woman aged 18-30 years in good health.

DNA of the CDR3: TGTGCCAGCAGCCATGATTCGCAGAATGAGCAGTTCTTC. Translated: CASSHDSQNEQFF. The chain links TRBV3-1 to TRBJ2-1; D gene uncertain. The CDR3 consists of 13 residues. V gave up 3 bases and J gave up 7 bases, with 10 bases separating them. Looked up from germline, CDR1 is LGHDT and CDR2 is YNNKEL (reference sequence).